This TCR beta chain was retrieved from a study of blood T cell repertoires in COVID-19. Study details: The United States, Italy and Spain provided the acute and convalescent COVID-19 samples.

Generated by immunoSEQ multiplex PCR, the TCRdb table keeps only in-frame clones and is missing some. This sample has about 330,000 clones, with more than 75% found just once. Germline CDR1 LNHDA, CDR2 SQIVND (reference sequence). The CDR3 is made up of 13 amino acids. V dropped 5 bases and J dropped 5 bases, with 12 bases sitting between them. This TCR came from a woman under 40 who had recovered from COVID-19. Sequencing was performed on PBMCs or T cells enriched from blood (not recorded which). V and J are TRBV19 and TRBJ1-1; D unclear. The CDR3 sequence is CASSPLRLTEAFF. As DNA, the CDR3 is TGTGCCAGTAGTCCTCTCAGGTTGACTGAAGCTTTCTTT.